This TCR beta chain was sequenced during a study of T cells expressing NK-cell markers. TCRdb re-called the 5' RACE reads, yielding one record per CDR3 amino acid sequence without DNA. Found here are about 390,000 distinct CDR3 sequences; the top ten clones hold about 11%. This CDR3 comprises 12 residues. Germline lookup yields CDR1 LNHNV and CDR2 YYDKDF (reference sequence). The V call is TRBV15, the J call TRBJ1-4; TCRdb names TRBD1, which stays unverified in the absence of DNA. The sequenced sample was blood T cells: a sorted CD56 or NKG2C T cell subset, CD4+ or CD8+ T cells, or bulk PBMC T cells (not recorded which). This sequence originates from a woman in her fifties or sixties in good health. CDR3 sequence: CATSRSREKLFF.